Below, 15 T cell receptor beta chains from the same sample are listed, as sequenced in a study of blood T cells in healthy people across ages. Using a J-beta primer mix together with a sample-barcoded 5' primer, a second PCR was run for roughly 7 to 12 cycles. Each CDR3 protein gets one entry after TCRdb re-called the 5' RACE reads with MiXCR. The sample includes about 800,000 distinct CDR3 sequences, 55% to 70% seen only once; the top ten take approximately 20%. Material: blood. All receptors derive from a man under 40 in good health.

This clonotype appeared a few times. V gene TRBV5-1 combines with J gene TRBJ2-1; 10 nucleotides match TRBD2. This CDR3 is 15 amino acids long. Germline-derived CDR1 and CDR2 are SGHRS and YFSETQ. After removal of 0 bases from V and 7 bases from J, the junction contained 4 bases not matched to a gene. The CDR3 loop reads CASSLGPSGSNEQFF. Here the CDR3 DNA reads TGCGCCAGCAGCTTGGGGCCTAGCGGGAGTAATGAGCAGTTCTTC.

V and J are TRBV20-1 and TRBJ1-1, with D possibly TRBD1 on 5 matching bases. V was pared by 5 bases and J by 7 bases, with 11 bases between. Germline V gene data show CDR1 as DFQATT and CDR2 as SNEGSKA (reference sequence). The CDR3 loop spans 11 amino acids. CDR3 residues: CSAWPGGEAFF. CDR3 coding DNA: TGCAGTGCTTGGCCGGGGGGTGAAGCTTTCTTT.

The chain links TRBV29-1 to TRBJ2-7; 8 bases map to TRBD1. Germline trimming cut 2 bases from V and 6 bases from J; bases unmatched to any gene: 15. This CDR3 region has 16 residues. CDR1 is SQVTM and CDR2 is ANQGSEA in the germline V gene. Here the CDR3 DNA reads TGCAGCGTTGAAACCTTAGGACAGGGTGCGATCGCCGAGCAGTACTTC. It yields the protein CSVETLGQGAIAEQYF.

This clonotype was observed a handful of times. V usage is TRBV2 and J usage is TRBJ2-1, with 7 bases lining up with TRBD1. Germline V gives CDR1 SNHLY, CDR2 FYNNEI. The ends lost 7 bases at V and 2 bases at J; junction bases unmatched: 5. This CDR3 region has 14 residues. DNA for the CDR3: TGTGCCAGCAATCGACAGGGCCCCTACAATGAGCAGTTCTTC. It yields the protein CASNRQGPYNEQFF.

With respect to this clonotype: At one end the junction does not follow the germline gene, possibly because of a read error. CDR3 residues: CASSVGDKEQFF. In DNA form, the CDR3 reads TGTGCCAGCAGCGTAGGGGACAAGGAGCAGTTCTTC. The chain couples TRBV7-9 to TRBJ2-1, with D tentatively TRBD1 (6 bases). The CDR3 is 12 amino acids. Germline V gives CDR1 SEHNR, CDR2 FQNEAQ (reference sequence). Drawing the rest from reference TRBV7-9 and TRBJ2-1, the complete variable domain is DTGVSQNPRHKITKRGQNVTFRCDPISEHNRLYWYRQTLGQGPEFLTYFQNEAQLEKSRLLSDRFSAERPKGSFSTLEIQRTEQGDSAMYLCASSVGDKEQFFGPGTRLTVL.

The genes are TRBV4-3 and TRBJ2-3, with D unclear. This CDR3 is 15 amino acids long. The germline CDR1 and CDR2 sequences are LGHNA and YSLEER. The V end was cut by 0 bases, the J end by 5 bases, with 12 bases between. For the CDR3, the DNA is TGCGCCAGCAGCCAAGATTCAGTATTGGGAGATACGCAGTATTTT. Translation gives CASSQDSVLGDTQYF.

The chain employs TRBV9 and TRBJ2-3, with a tentative D call TRBD1 (6 bases). Trimming left V 5 bases short and J 2 bases short, with 24 bases between. Germline CDR1 is SGDLS and CDR2 is YYNGEE. The CDR3 contains 18 residues. CDR3 in DNA: TGTGCCAGCAGTGATAACCATTTGGGCAGGGGAGACACAGATACGCAGTATTTT. Amino acid sequence: CASSDNHLGRGDTDTQYF.

The CDR3 reads CASRRSGGSYNEQYF. DNA of the CDR3: TGTGCCAGCAGGCGCAGCGGTGGCTCCTACAATGAGCAGTACTTC. V gene TRBV7-2 combines with J gene TRBJ2-1; TRBD2 might be the D (5 bases). Matching the DNA end better, TRBJ2-7 makes the J call doubtful. Germline CDR1 SGHTA, CDR2 FQGNSA. There are 15 residues in the CDR3.

This clonotype was picked up a small number of times. CDR3 region: CASSLEAGPNYGYTF. In nucleotides, the CDR3 is TGTGCCAGCAGCTTAGAGGCAGGACCAAACTATGGCTACACCTTC. J is TRBJ1-2 and V is TRBV7-6; no firm D call. V gave up 1 base and J gave up 2 bases, with 11 bases separating them. This CDR3 has 15 residues. Per germline, CDR1 SGHVS and CDR2 FNYEAQ. The full variable domain, rest sourced from reference TRBV7-6 and TRBJ1-2, is GAGVSQSPRYKVTKRGQDVALRCDPISGHVSLYWYRQALGQGPEFLTYFNYEAQQDKSGLPNDRFSAERPEGSISTLTIQRTEQRDSAMYRCASSLEAGPNYGYTFGSGTRLTVV.

This chain uses TRBV6-6 with TRBJ2-3; 8 bases line up with TRBD1. The germline V gene encodes CDR1 MNHNY and CDR2 SVGAGI (reference sequence). V gave up 6 bases and J gave up 2 bases; unmatched junction bases: 7. The length of the CDR3 is 15 residues. Here the CDR3 reads CASRERQGPTDTQYF. The DNA of the CDR3 is TGTGCCAGCAGGGAAAGACAGGGGCCCACAGATACGCAGTATTTT.

The chain has TRBV2 and TRBJ1-4; 7 positions agree with TRBD1. The CDR3 sequence is 14 residues long. Germline values: CDR1 SNHLY, CDR2 FYNNEI. J was trimmed by 8 bases and V by 7 bases; bases with no gene match: 10. The CDR3 DNA is TGTGCCAGCAACCCGACAGGGATAAGGGAAAAACTGTTTTTT. Translated: CASNPTGIREKLFF.

This clonotype was found a few times. This chain connects TRBV27 to TRBJ2-3; 7 nucleotides match TRBD1. The junction had 3 bases not matched to a gene; V was cut back by 5 bases and J by 4 bases. CDR3 length: 13 residues. The germline V gene has CDR1 MNHEY and CDR2 SMNVEV (reference sequence). Here the CDR3 DNA reads TGTGCCAGCAGTAGACAGGGTTCAGATACGCAGTATTTT. Its translation is CASSRQGSDTQYF.

The chain has TRBV29-1 and TRBJ2-5; D gene unclear. The CDR3 has 11 residues. The V gene lost 7 bases and the J gene lost 5 bases, with 11 bases spanning the gap. CDR1 SQVTM and CDR2 ANQGSEA come from the germline V gene. CDR3 DNA: TGCAGCGCCGCAAGGGCGGAGACCCAGTACTTC. It is translated as CSAARAETQYF.

The rearrangement joins TRBV15 to TRBJ2-1; no clear D gene. With 0 bases removed from V and 7 bases from J, the gap between germline ends came to 4 bases. Germline V gene sequence: CDR1 LNHNV, CDR2 YYDKDF (reference sequence). The CDR3 consists of 12 residues. The CDR3 reads CATSRDWNEQFF. The CDR3 DNA reads TGTGCCACCAGCAGAGATTGGAATGAGCAGTTCTTC.

This clonotype was observed a few times. The chain joins TRBV6-5 to TRBJ2-7; D not resolved. Germline V gene lookup returns CDR1 MNHEY and CDR2 SVGAGI. V gave up 3 bases and J gave up 0 bases, with 6 bases separating them. The CDR3 contains 13 residues. The CDR3 coding sequence is TGTGCCAGCAGTTATGGATACTCCTACGAGCAGTACTTC. Translating gives CASSYGYSYEQYF.